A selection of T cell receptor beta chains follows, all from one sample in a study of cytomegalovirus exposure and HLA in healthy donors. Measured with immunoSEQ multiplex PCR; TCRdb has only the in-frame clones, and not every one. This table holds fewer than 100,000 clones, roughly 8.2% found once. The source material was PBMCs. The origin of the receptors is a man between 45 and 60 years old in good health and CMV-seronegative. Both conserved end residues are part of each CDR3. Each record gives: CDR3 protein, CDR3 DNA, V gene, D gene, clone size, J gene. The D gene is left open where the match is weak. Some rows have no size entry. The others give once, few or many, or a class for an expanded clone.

cdr3_aa: CASSSVDTQYF; cdr3_nt: TGTGCCAGCAGTTCCGTAGATACGCAGTATTTT; v_call: TRBV6-5; d_call: -; clone_size: -; j_call: TRBJ2-3
cdr3_aa: CASSLGDRNTGELFF; cdr3_nt: TGCGCCAGCAGCTTGGGGGACAGGAACACCGGGGAGCTGTTTTTT; v_call: TRBV5-1; d_call: TRBD1; clone_size: -; j_call: TRBJ2-2
cdr3_aa: CASSLSLGGVTYEQYF; cdr3_nt: TGTGCCAGCAGCTTGAGTCTTGGCGGGGTAACCTACGAGCAGTACTTC; v_call: TRBV7-9; d_call: -; clone_size: -; j_call: TRBJ2-7
cdr3_aa: CAWSRTGAKSEAFF; cdr3_nt: TGTGCCTGGAGTAGGACAGGGGCTAAGTCTGAAGCTTTCTTT; v_call: TRBV30; d_call: TRBD1; clone_size: few; j_call: TRBJ1-1
cdr3_aa: CSALPWNTEAFF; cdr3_nt: TGCAGCGCCCTCCCGTGGAACACTGAAGCTTTCTTT; v_call: TRBV29-1; d_call: -; clone_size: -; j_call: TRBJ1-1
cdr3_aa: CASSQASAETQYF; cdr3_nt: TGTGCCAGCAGCCAAGCTAGCGCGGAGACCCAGTACTTC; v_call: TRBV4-2; d_call: -; clone_size: -; j_call: TRBJ2-5
cdr3_aa: CASSKPYRGDYNEQFF; cdr3_nt: TGTGCCAGCAGCAAGCCCTACAGGGGGGACTACAATGAGCAGTTCTTC; v_call: TRBV7-6; d_call: TRBD1; clone_size: few; j_call: TRBJ2-1
cdr3_aa: CASSPRDRVPTEAFF; cdr3_nt: TGCGCCAGCAGCCCACGGGACAGGGTGCCCACTGAAGCTTTCTTT; v_call: TRBV5-1; d_call: TRBD1; clone_size: few; j_call: TRBJ1-1
cdr3_aa: CASSAQNEKLFF; cdr3_nt: TGCGCCAGCAGCGCACAGAATGAAAAACTGTTTTTT; v_call: TRBV5-1; d_call: -; clone_size: few; j_call: TRBJ1-4
cdr3_aa: CASSLVGTGGYEQYF; cdr3_nt: TGCGCCAGCAGCCTAGTAGGGACAGGGGGCTACGAGCAGTACTTC; v_call: TRBV10-2; d_call: TRBD1; clone_size: -; j_call: TRBJ2-7
cdr3_aa: CASSLTRGRIVPYEQYF; cdr3_nt: TGTGCCAGCAGCTTAACCAGGGGGCGAATCGTACCCTACGAGCAGTACTTC; v_call: TRBV7-3; d_call: TRBD1; clone_size: few; j_call: TRBJ2-7